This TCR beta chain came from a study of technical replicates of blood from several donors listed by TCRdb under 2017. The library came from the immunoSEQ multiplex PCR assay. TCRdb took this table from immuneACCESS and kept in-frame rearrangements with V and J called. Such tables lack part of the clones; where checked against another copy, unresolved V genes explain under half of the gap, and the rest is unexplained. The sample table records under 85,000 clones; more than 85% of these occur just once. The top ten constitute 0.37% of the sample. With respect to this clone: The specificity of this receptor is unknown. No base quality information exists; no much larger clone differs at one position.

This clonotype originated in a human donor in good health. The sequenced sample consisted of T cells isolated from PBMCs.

CDR3 loop: CASRQLTGDGEQFF. The nucleotide sequence reads as follows: TGTGCCAGCAGACAGCTGACAGGGGATGGAGAGCAGTTCTTC. The rearranged segments are TRBV7-9 and TRBJ2-1, with 8 central nucleotides matching TRBD1. Per the germline V gene (reference sequence), SEHNR is the CDR1 and FQNEAQ is the CDR2. There are 14 amino acids in the CDR3, from cysteine to phenylalanine inclusive. The read is trimmed to its CDR3 DNA, 42 bases read in frame from base 1. The germline V end is reduced by 6 bases and the J end by 10 bases; junction bases left unmatched: 11.